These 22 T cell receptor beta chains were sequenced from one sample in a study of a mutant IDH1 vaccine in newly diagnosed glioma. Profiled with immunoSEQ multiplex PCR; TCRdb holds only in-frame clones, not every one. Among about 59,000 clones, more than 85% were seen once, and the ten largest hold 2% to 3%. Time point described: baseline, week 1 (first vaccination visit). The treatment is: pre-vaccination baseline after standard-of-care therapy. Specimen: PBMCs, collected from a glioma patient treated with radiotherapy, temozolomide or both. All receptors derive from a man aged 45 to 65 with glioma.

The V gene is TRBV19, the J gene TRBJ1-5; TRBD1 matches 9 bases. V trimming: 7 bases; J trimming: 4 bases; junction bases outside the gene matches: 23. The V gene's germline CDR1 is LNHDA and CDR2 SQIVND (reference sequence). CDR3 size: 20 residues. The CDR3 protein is CASIGEGGRTGAAGNQPQHF. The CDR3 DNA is TGTGCCAGTATCGGCGAGGGGGGTAGGACAGGGGCCGCGGGTAATCAGCCCCAGCATTTT.

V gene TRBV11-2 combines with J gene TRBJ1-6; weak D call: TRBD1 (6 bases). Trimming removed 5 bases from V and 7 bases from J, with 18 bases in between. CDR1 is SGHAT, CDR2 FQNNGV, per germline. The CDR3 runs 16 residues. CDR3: CASSPGTRNWNSPLHF. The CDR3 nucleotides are TGTGCCAGCAGCCCCGGGACACGGAATTGGAATTCACCCCTCCACTTT.

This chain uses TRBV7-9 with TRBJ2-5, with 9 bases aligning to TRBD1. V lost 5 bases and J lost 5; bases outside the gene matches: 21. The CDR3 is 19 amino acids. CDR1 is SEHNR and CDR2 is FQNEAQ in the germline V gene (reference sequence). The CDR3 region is CASSHRDRAVWQSGETQYF. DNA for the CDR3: TGTGCCAGCAGCCACCGGGACAGGGCCGTATGGCAGAGTGGGGAGACCCAGTACTTC.

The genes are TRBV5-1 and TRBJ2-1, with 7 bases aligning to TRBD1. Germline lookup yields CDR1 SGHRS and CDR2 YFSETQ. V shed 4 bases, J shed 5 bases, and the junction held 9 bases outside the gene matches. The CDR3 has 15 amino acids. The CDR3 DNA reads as TGCGCCAGCAGCGTACAATGGACAGGCAACAATGAGCAGTTCTTC. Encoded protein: CASSVQWTGNNEQFF.

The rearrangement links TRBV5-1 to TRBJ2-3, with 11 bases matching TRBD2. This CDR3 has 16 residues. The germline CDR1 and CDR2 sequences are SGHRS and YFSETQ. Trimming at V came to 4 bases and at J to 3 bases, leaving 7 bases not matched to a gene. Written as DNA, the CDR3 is TGCGCCAGCAGCACCGGACGGACTAGCGGGACAGATACGCAGTATTTT. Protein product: CASSTGRTSGTDTQYF.

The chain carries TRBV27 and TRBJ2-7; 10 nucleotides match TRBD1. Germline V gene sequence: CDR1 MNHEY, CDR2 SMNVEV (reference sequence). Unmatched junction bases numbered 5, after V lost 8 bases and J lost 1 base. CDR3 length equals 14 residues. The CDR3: CASYDRGRSYEQYF. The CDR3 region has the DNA TGTGCCAGCTACGACAGGGGGCGATCCTACGAGCAGTACTTC.

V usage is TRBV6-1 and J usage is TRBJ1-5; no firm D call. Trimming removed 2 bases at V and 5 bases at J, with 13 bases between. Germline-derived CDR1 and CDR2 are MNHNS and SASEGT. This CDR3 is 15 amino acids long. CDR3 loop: CASSESGVGHQPQHF. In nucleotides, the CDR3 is TGTGCCAGCAGTGAAAGCGGGGTAGGTCATCAGCCCCAGCATTTT.

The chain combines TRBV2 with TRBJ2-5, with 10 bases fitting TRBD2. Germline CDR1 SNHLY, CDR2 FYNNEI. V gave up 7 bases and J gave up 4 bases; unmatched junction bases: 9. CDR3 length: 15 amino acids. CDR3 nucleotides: TGTGCCAGCAAACAGCGGGAGGGCGGGGGAGAGACCCAGTACTTC. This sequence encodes CASKQREGGGETQYF. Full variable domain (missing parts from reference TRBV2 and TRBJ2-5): EPEVTQTPSHQVTQMGQEVILRCVPISNHLYFYWYRQILGQKVEFLVSFYNNEISEKSEIFDDQFSVERPDGSNFTLKIRSTKLEDSAMYFCASKQREGGGETQYFGPGTRLLVL.

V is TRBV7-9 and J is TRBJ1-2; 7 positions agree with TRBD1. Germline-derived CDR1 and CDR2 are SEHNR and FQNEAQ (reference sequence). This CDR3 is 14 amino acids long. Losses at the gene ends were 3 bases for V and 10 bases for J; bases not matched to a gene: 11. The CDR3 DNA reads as TGTGCCAGCAGCTTTGGGTCAGGGGGGCTTAACTACACCTTC. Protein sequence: CASSFGSGGLNYTF.

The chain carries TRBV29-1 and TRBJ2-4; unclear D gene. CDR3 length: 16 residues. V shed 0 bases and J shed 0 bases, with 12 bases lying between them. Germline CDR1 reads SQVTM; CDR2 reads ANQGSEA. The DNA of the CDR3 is TGCAGCGTTGAAGATTTGGCAGCCTCAGCCAAAAACATTCAGTACTTC. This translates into CSVEDLAASAKNIQYF.

The CDR3 is CASSLITGPNEKLFF. DNA for the CDR3: TGTGCCAGCAGCTTAATCACAGGGCCTAATGAAAAACTGTTTTTT. The J gene is TRBJ1-4, the V gene TRBV7-9; TRBD1 might be the D (6 bases). The CDR3 sequence is 15 residues long. Per the germline V gene, CDR1 is SEHNR and CDR2 is FQNEAQ (reference sequence). The V gene lost 2 bases and the J gene lost 3 bases, with 10 bases spanning the gap.

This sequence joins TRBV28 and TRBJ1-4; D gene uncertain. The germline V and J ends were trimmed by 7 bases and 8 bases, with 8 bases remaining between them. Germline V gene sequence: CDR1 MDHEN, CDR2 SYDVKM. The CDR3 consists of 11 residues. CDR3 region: CASTSREKLFF. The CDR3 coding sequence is TGTGCCAGCACATCCCGGGAAAAACTGTTTTTT.

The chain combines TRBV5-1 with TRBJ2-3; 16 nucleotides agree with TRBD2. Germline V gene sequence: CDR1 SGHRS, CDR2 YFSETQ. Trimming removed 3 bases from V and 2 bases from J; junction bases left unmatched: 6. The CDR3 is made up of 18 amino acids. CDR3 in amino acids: CASSSGLAGGRYTDTQYF. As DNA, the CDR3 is TGCGCCAGCAGCTCGGGACTAGCGGGAGGGCGCTACACAGATACGCAGTATTTT. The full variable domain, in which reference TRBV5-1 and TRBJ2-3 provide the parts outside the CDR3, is KAGVTQTPRYLIKTRGQQVTLSCSPISGHRSVSWYQQTPGQGLQFLFEYFSETQRNKGNFPGRFSGRQFSNSRSEMNVSTLELGDSALYLCASSSGLAGGRYTDTQYFGPGTRLTVL.

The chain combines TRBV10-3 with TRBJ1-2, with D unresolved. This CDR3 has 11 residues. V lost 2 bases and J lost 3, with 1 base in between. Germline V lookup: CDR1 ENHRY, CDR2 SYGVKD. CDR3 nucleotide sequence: TGTGCCATCAGTGAGGACTATGGCTACACCTTC. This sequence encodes CAISEDYGYTF.

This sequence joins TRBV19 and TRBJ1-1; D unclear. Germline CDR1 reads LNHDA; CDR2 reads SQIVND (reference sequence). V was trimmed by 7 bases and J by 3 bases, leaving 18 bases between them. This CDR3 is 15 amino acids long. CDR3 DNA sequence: TGTGCCAGTACCCGAGAGGGAAAGAGGGACACTGAAGCTTTCTTT. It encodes CASTREGKRDTEAFF.

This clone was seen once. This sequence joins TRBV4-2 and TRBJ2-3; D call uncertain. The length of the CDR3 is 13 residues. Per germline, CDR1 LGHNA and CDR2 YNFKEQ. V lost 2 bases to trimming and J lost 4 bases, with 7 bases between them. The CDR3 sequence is CASSQKGADTQYF. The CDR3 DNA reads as TGTGCCAGCAGCCAAAAGGGTGCAGATACGCAGTATTTT.

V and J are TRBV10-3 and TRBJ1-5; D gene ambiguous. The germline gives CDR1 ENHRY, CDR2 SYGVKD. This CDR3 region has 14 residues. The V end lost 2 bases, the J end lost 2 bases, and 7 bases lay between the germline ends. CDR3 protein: CAISERGGNQPQHF. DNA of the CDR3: TGTGCCATCAGTGAGCGGGGAGGCAATCAGCCCCAGCATTTT.

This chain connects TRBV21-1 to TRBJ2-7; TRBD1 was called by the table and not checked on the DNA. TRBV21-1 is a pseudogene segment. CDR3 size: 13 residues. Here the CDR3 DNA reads TGTGCCAGCAGACGACAGGCGGGTTACGAGCAGTACTTC. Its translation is CASRRQAGYEQYF.

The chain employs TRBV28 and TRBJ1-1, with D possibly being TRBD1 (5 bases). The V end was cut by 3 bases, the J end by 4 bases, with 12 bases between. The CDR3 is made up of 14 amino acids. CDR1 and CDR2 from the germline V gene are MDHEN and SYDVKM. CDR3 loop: CASSLGRAGTEAFF. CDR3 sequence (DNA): TGTGCCAGCAGTTTGGGCAGGGCGGGCACTGAAGCTTTCTTT.

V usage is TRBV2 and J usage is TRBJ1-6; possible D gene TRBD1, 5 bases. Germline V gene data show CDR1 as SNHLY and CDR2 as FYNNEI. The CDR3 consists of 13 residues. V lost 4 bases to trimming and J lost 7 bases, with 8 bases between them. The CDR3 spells CASSVDKNSPLHF. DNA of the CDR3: TGTGCCAGCAGTGTGGACAAGAATTCACCCCTCCACTTT.

This CDR3 is CASSLETGTNYGYTF. CDR3 bases: TGTGCCAGCAGCTTAGAAACAGGGACTAACTATGGCTACACCTTC. The J gene is TRBJ1-2, the V gene TRBV7-8; weak D call: TRBD1 (6 bases). The CDR3 has 15 residues. V was pared by 1 base and J by 0 bases, with 9 bases between. Germline-derived CDR1 and CDR2 are SGHVS and FQNEAQ. The full variable domain, its missing parts supplied by reference TRBV7-8 and TRBJ1-2, is GAGVSQSPRYKVAKRGQDVALRCDPISGHVSLFWYQQALGQGPEFLTYFQNEAQLDKSGLPSDRFFAERPEGSVSTLKIQRTQQEDSAVYLCASSLETGTNYGYTFGSGTRLTVV.

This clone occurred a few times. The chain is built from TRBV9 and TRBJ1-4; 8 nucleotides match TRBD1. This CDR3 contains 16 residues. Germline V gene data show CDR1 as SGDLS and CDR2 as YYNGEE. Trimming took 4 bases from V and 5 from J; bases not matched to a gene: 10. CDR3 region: CASSSDRRDRNEKLFF. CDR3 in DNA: TGTGCCAGCAGCTCCGACCGCCGGGACAGGAATGAAAAACTGTTTTTT.